Listed below are T cell receptor beta chains from one sample, sequenced in a study of technical replicates of blood from a few donors. Data came from immunoSEQ multiplex PCR; TCRdb stores just in-frame clones and leaves some out. Altogether approximately 70,000 clones are present, around 95% being singletons, with the ten largest covering about 0.22%. Sequences were obtained from T cells isolated from PBMCs. The origin of the receptors is a human donor in good health. The CDR3 runs from the conserved cysteine through the conserved F or W. D genes are given only for firm matches. The listing skips clone size in some rows; elsewhere it reads once, few, many or a size class.

d_call	v_call	clone_size	j_call	cdr3_nt	cdr3_aa
.	TRBV5-6	.	TRBJ1-5	TGTGCCAGCAGCGTAGTCGGGGGGGTCGGTCAGCCCCAGCATTTT	CASSVVGGVGQPQHF
TRBD1	TRBV6-1	.	TRBJ1-2	TGTGCCAGCAGTCCCCGACAGGGGACTAACTATGGCTACACCTTC	CASSPRQGTNYGYTF
.	TRBV28	.	TRBJ1-4	TGTGCCAGCAGTTTCACGGGGGATGAAAAACTGTTTTTT	CASSFTGDEKLFF
.	TRBV4-2	.	TRBJ1-2	TGTGCCAGCAGCCAAGATTCAGGTTCGAACTATGGCTACACCTTC	CASSQDSGSNYGYTF
.	TRBV6-5	.	TRBJ2-7	TGTGCCAGCAGTTACTCGGGGGGGGCCGGCTACGAGCAGTACTTC	CASSYSGGAGYEQYF
TRBD1	TRBV5-4	.	TRBJ1-1	TGTGCCAGCAGCTTCACAGGGGCCACTGAAGCTTTCTTT	CASSFTGATEAFF
TRBD2	TRBV5-1	.	TRBJ2-3	TGCGCCAGCAGCTTGGAAAGCGGGAGGGCCGGGGGTACGCAGTATTTT	CASSLESGRAGGTQYF
.	TRBV6-1	.	TRBJ2-3	TGTGCCAGCAGTAGATCCTTCGGGGGCACAGATACGCAGTATTTT	CASSRSFGGTDTQYF
.	TRBV14	.	TRBJ1-1	TGTGCCAGCAGCCAAGCCGGGGTGGAAGCTTTCTTT	CASSQAGVEAFF
.	TRBV27	.	TRBJ1-5	TGTGCCAGCAGAAAAGAAGCTTATAGCAATCAGCCCCAGCATTTT	CASRKEAYSNQPQHF
TRBD2	TRBV2	few	TRBJ2-7	TGTGCCAGCAGTGAGCAACTAGCGATCTCCTACGAGCAGTACTTC	CASSEQLAISYEQYF
.	TRBV6-5	.	TRBJ2-6	TGTGCCAGCAGCCGGGAAACTGGGGCCAACGTCCTGACTTTC	CASSRETGANVLTF
.	TRBV20-1	.	TRBJ1-2	TGCAGTGCTAGAGTTAGAGGGGGCTACACCTTC	CSARVRGGYTF
TRBD2	TRBV6-5	.	TRBJ2-3	TGTGCCAGCAGTTACTCCGATAGCGGGAGATCTGATACGCAGTATTTT	CASSYSDSGRSDTQYF
TRBD2	TRBV7-9	.	TRBJ2-3	TGTGCCAGCAGCTCCTATACTAGCGGTCTTGGGGATACGCAGTATTTT	CASSSYTSGLGDTQYF
TRBD1	TRBV18	.	TRBJ1-5	TGTGCCAGCTCCCCGGGACAGGGGGTTGCGAATAGCAATCAGCCCCAGCATTTT	CASSPGQGVANSNQPQHF
TRBD1	TRBV13	.	TRBJ2-7	TGTGCCAGCAGCTCGCCCGGGACAGAGGACTACGAGCAGTACTTC	CASSSPGTEDYEQYF
.	TRBV30	.	TRBJ2-5	TGTGCCTGGAGGACGGGTTTACAAGAGACCCAGTACTTC	CAWRTGLQETQYF
.	TRBV15	.	TRBJ1-1	TGTGCCACCAGCAGAGGAGGGAACACTGAAGCTTTCTTT	CATSRGGNTEAFF
TRBD2	TRBV6-5	.	TRBJ2-7	TGTGCCAGCAGTTACCCCAAATGGCGGGGGATGTACGAGCAGTACTTC	CASSYPKWRGMYEQYF
.	TRBV1	.	TRBJ2-1	TGCACCAGCAGCCCGGGACTAGACAATGAGCAGTTCTTC	CTSSPGLDNEQFF
.	TRBV6-5	.	TRBJ2-7	TGTGCCAGCAGAACAGGGTACTACGAGCAGTACTTC	CASRTGYYEQYF
TRBD2	TRBV4-2	.	TRBJ2-7	TGTGCCAGCAGCCAAGTTAAGATCGGGGGGTCATATAGGAGCTCCTACGAGCAGTACTTC	CASSQVKIGGSYRSSYEQYF
.	TRBV7-3	.	TRBJ2-1	TGTGCCAGCAGCCCTTCCCGGGTCTTCAATGAGCAGTTCTTC	CASSPSRVFNEQFF
TRBD2	TRBV5-4	.	TRBJ2-1	TGTGCCAGCAGCCGGATACTAGCGGGGGACAGGGATGAGCAGTTCTTC	CASSRILAGDRDEQFF
TRBD2	TRBV18	.	TRBJ2-5	TGTGCCAGCTCACCTGCGGGGGGACAAGAGACCCAGTACTTC	CASSPAGGQETQYF
.	TRBV13	.	TRBJ1-1	TGTGCCAGCCGAGACGGGGGGCAGGCCCTTGTAGCTTTCTTT	CASRDGGQALVAFF
.	TRBV4-2	.	TRBJ2-1	TGTGCCAGCAGCCTCTCGCGGGACCTTCGTGGCAGTGAGCAGTTCTTC	CASSLSRDLRGSEQFF
.	TRBV11-2	.	TRBJ1-2	TGTGCCAGCAGCTTACGGCAGGCATATGGCTACACCTTC	CASSLRQAYGYTF
TRBD2	TRBV27	.	TRBJ2-3	TGTGCCAGCAGTTCGCTCCCATTCAGCGGGATAACAGATACGCAGTATTTT	CASSSLPFSGITDTQYF
.	TRBV7-3	.	TRBJ2-5	TGTGCCAGCAGCCAACCCGGGACACAAGAGACCCAGTACTTC	CASSQPGTQETQYF
TRBD1	TRBV5-6	once	TRBJ1-6	TGTGCCAGCAGCCCTGGGACAGGGGGCTCACCCCTCCACTTT	CASSPGTGGSPLHF
.	TRBV6-4	.	TRBJ1-5	TGTGCCAGCAGTGACATCGACAGTCCCGTTACTTTTGGTCAGCCCCAGCATTTT	CASSDIDSPVTFGQPQHF
TRBD1	TRBV7-3	.	TRBJ1-6	TGTGCCAGCAGCTTGTTACAACCGGGACAGGGGGGAAATTCACCCCTCCACTTT	CASSLLQPGQGGNSPLHF
TRBD2	TRBV9	.	TRBJ2-1	TGTGCCAGCAGCGTAGTCAGCGGGGCCTACAATGAGCAGTTCTTC	CASSVVSGAYNEQFF
TRBD1	TRBV9	.	TRBJ1-3	TGTGCCAGCAGCGTAGGGGGACAGCTCTCTGGAAACACCATATATTTT	CASSVGGQLSGNTIYF
TRBD1	TRBV6-5	.	TRBJ2-5	TGTGCCAGCAGTCTGACAGGGCGAGAGACCCAGTACTTC	CASSLTGRETQYF
.	TRBV6-5	.	TRBJ2-5	TGTGCCAGCAGTTACTCCGGAGAGACCCAGTACTTC	CASSYSGETQYF
.	TRBV28	.	TRBJ2-2	TGTGCCAGCAGGATTAACTTAGGGGGTTCGAACACCGGGGAGCTGTTTTTT	CASRINLGGSNTGELFF
TRBD1	TRBV15	.	TRBJ1-2	TGTGCCACCAGCAGAGATAATTTCGGACAGGTCTATGGCTACACCTTC	CATSRDNFGQVYGYTF
TRBD1	TRBV7-3	.	TRBJ2-1	TGTGCCAGCAGCCGGTCGGACAGGATGGGCCAAGGGGATGAGCAGTTCTTC	CASSRSDRMGQGDEQFF
.	TRBV27	.	TRBJ2-1	TGTGCCAGCAGGCTCGAACTGTTCTACAATGAGCAGTTCTTC	CASRLELFYNEQFF
.	TRBV4-1	.	TRBJ1-1	TGCGCCAGCAGGCTAAGAACGGACACTGAAGCTTTCTTT	CASRLRTDTEAFF
TRBD1	TRBV19	.	TRBJ2-7	TGTGCCAGTAGTTGGGACAGGGGAAACTACGAGCAGTACTTC	CASSWDRGNYEQYF
TRBD1	TRBV7-6	.	TRBJ2-7	TGTGCCGGACGACAGGGGGAATCCTACGAGCAGTACTTC	CAGRQGESYEQYF
.	TRBV19	.	TRBJ2-7	TGTGCCAGTAGTATTAACCAATACTTTGACGAGCAGTACTTC	CASSINQYFDEQYF
.	TRBV11-2	.	TRBJ1-1	TGTGCCAGCAGCTCGTATCTAACAGGGAGGGAAACTGAAGCTTTCTTT	CASSSYLTGRETEAFF
.	TRBV9	.	TRBJ1-5	TGTGCCAGCAGCGACGGGGGTATTCTTACGAATCAGCCCCAGCATTTT	CASSDGGILTNQPQHF
.	TRBV5-1	.	TRBJ2-7	TGCGCCAGCAGCTTGGATGGGGCCCACGAGCAGTACTTC	CASSLDGAHEQYF
TRBD1	TRBV4-2	.	TRBJ1-5	TGTGCCAGCAGCCAAGGGGACAGGGGGGACCAGCCCCAGCATTTT	CASSQGDRGDQPQHF